A selection of T cell receptor beta chains follows, all from one sample in a study of blood T cell repertoires in COVID-19. Measured with immunoSEQ multiplex PCR; TCRdb has only the in-frame clones, and not every one. This table holds around 42,000 clones, about 86% found once. Material: peripheral blood. These receptors were obtained from a man in his 70s with acute or convalescent COVID-19. CDR3s include the opening cysteine and the closing phenylalanine or tryptophan. The order of the fields is clone size, J gene, D gene, V gene, CDR3 protein, CDR3 DNA. The D gene is left open where the match is weak. Some rows have no size entry. The others give once, few or many, or a class for an expanded clone.

- TRBJ1-5 - TRBV2 CASTPGRERPQHF TGTGCCAGCACCCCGGGGAGGGAGAGGCCCCAGCATTTT
- TRBJ2-1 TRBD2 TRBV5-4 CASSLSGGLVNEQFF TGTGCCAGCAGCTTGTCGGGAGGTCTCGTCAATGAGCAGTTCTTC
- TRBJ1-2 TRBD1 TRBV2 CASSRTGRNYGYTF TGTGCCAGCAGTCGGACAGGGCGCAACTATGGCTACACCTTC
- TRBJ2-5 - TRBV7-2 CASLRGEGETQYF TGTGCCAGCCTGAGGGGGGAGGGAGAGACCCAGTACTTC
once TRBJ1-5 - TRBV6-1 CASSEIIRGNQPQHF TGTGCCAGCAGTGAAATAATCAGGGGCAATCAGCCCCAGCATTTT
- TRBJ2-7 TRBD2 TRBV6-5 CASAALAAEQYF TGTGCCAGCGCTGCCCTAGCGGCCGAGCAGTACTTC
- TRBJ1-1 TRBD1 TRBV9 CASSVDRGNTEAFF TGTGCCAGCAGCGTAGACAGGGGGAACACTGAAGCTTTCTTT
- TRBJ2-7 TRBD1 TRBV15 CATSIRGGTYEQYF TGTGCCACCAGCATACGAGGGGGCACCTACGAGCAGTACTTC
- TRBJ2-1 - TRBV5-4 CASSLRNSSYNEQFF TGTGCCAGCAGCCTAAGGAACAGCTCCTACAATGAGCAGTTCTTC
- TRBJ1-5 - TRBV6-5 CASSYRGNQPQHF TGTGCCAGCAGTTACCGCGGCAATCAGCCCCAGCATTTT
- TRBJ1-3 - TRBV11-2 CASSLVGGEGNTIYF TGTGCCAGCAGCTTAGTCGGGGGAGAGGGAAACACCATATATTTT
- TRBJ2-7 - TRBV15 CATSGGLNSYSYEQYF TGTGCCACCAGCGGAGGCCTAAATAGTTACAGTTACGAGCAGTACTTC
- TRBJ1-1 TRBD1 TRBV28 CASSLGDRGFQAFF TGTGCCAGCAGTTTAGGGGACAGGGGATTTCAAGCTTTCTTT
- TRBJ1-4 TRBD1 TRBV7-9 CASSLSGGAANEKLFF TGTGCCAGCAGCTTATCAGGGGGCGCGGCTAATGAAAAACTGTTTTTT
- TRBJ1-6 - TRBV5-1 CASTELTGKANSPLHF TGCGCCAGCACCGAACTCACAGGAAAGGCTAATTCACCCCTCCACTTT
- TRBJ1-1 TRBD1 TRBV28 CASSPLNRGDEAFF TGTGCCAGCAGTCCGCTTAACAGGGGTGATGAAGCTTTCTTT
- TRBJ2-7 - TRBV6-5 CASSQTGYEQYF TGTGCCAGCAGCCAAACAGGCTACGAGCAGTACTTC